Presented here are 30 T cell receptor beta chains from one specimen sequenced in a study of blood T cell repertoires in COVID-19. Here immunoSEQ multiplex PCR was the method, and the copy in TCRdb shows in-frame clones only, minus some. The sample contains 50,000 to 70,000 clones, roughly 88% of which appear only once. The sequencing input was peripheral blood. All receptors come from a woman aged 55-69 years with acute or convalescent COVID-19.

V gene TRBV30 combines with J gene TRBJ1-2; 11 nucleotides line up with TRBD1. Trimming cost V 7 bases and J 0 bases; bases outside gene matches: 4. The CDR3 covers 14 residues. The germline V gene encodes CDR1 GTSNPN and CDR2 SVGIG (reference sequence). In DNA form, the CDR3 reads TGTGCCTTACGGGACAGGGGGGCTAACTATGGCTACACCTTC. Encoded protein: CALRDRGANYGYTF.

The V and J genes are TRBV1 and TRBJ2-7; TRBD2 is the table's D call, not checked against the DNA. TRBV1 is classified as a pseudogene. CDR3 length: 19 residues. CDR3 bases: TGCACCAGCAGCCTCCCACGGCCCCCACTAGCGCCTAAGAACTACGAGCAGTACTTC. It encodes CTSSLPRPPLAPKNYEQYF.

This chain joins TRBV3-1 (or the pseudogene TRBV3-2) and TRBJ1-5; a weak D match, TRBD1 (6 bases). Germline V gene lookup returns CDR1 LGHDT and CDR2 YNNKEL (reference sequence). V lost 1 base, J lost 5 bases, and 12 bases lay in between. The CDR3 covers 15 residues. As DNA, the CDR3 is TGTGCCAGCAGCCAAGGAAGGGGGATCCATCAGCCCCAGCATTTT. Encoded protein: CASSQGRGIHQPQHF.

The chain links TRBV4-1 to TRBJ2-7, with 9 bases matching TRBD2. The CDR3 totals 14 residues. Per the germline V gene, CDR1 is MGHRA and CDR2 is YSYEKL. V lost 3 bases to trimming and J lost 5 bases; unmatched junction nucleotides: 5. CDR3 amino acids: CASSQLAGSHEQYF. CDR3 nucleotides: TGCGCCAGCAGCCAGCTAGCGGGGTCCCACGAGCAGTACTTC.

The V and J genes are TRBV10-3 and TRBJ1-2; D gene unclear. This CDR3 is 11 amino acids long. Germline V gives CDR1 ENHRY, CDR2 SYGVKD. The ends were cut back, 6 bases at V and 4 bases at J, with 6 bases in the middle. The CDR3 DNA sequence: TGTGCCATCAGAGGAGGCTATGGCTACACCTTC. Its translation is CAIRGGYGYTF.

The V and J genes are TRBV18 and TRBJ1-5; D may be TRBD1 (6 bases). V lost 3 bases to trimming and J lost 8 bases, with 11 bases between them. In germline, CDR1 is KGHSH, CDR2 LQKENI. The CDR3 has 13 amino acids. The CDR3 here is CASSPTGPEPQHF. The CDR3 DNA reads as TGTGCCAGCTCACCCACAGGGCCGGAGCCCCAGCATTTT.

This chain connects TRBV19 to TRBJ2-7; the D gene is possibly TRBD1 (6 bases). The CDR3 covers 12 residues. Germline V gene data show CDR1 as LNHDA and CDR2 as SQIVND (reference sequence). Trimming took off 5 bases at V and 3 bases at J, with 8 bases between the two ends. The CDR3 region is CASSSQGYEQYF. Written as DNA, the CDR3 is TGTGCCAGTAGTTCACAGGGCTACGAGCAGTACTTC.

The chain joins TRBV2 to TRBJ1-1; the D is unclear. The V end lost 10 bases, the J end lost 2 bases, and 14 bases lay between the germline ends. The length of the CDR3 is 13 residues. CDR1 SNHLY and CDR2 FYNNEI come from the germline V gene. The CDR3 sequence is CATPDTLNTEAFF. CDR3 nucleotide sequence: TGTGCCACCCCAGACACCTTAAACACTGAAGCTTTCTTT.

J is TRBJ1-5 and V is TRBV5-1; 7 nucleotides line up with TRBD1. There are 15 residues in the CDR3. CDR1 SGHRS and CDR2 YFSETQ come from the germline V gene. Trimming at V came to 4 bases and at J to 0 bases, leaving 4 bases not matched to a gene. In DNA, the CDR3 is TGCGCCAGCAGCCCACAGGGGTATAGCAATCAGCCCCAGCATTTT. It specifies CASSPQGYSNQPQHF.

The chain carries TRBV9 and TRBJ1-1; 10 bases match TRBD1. The CDR3 runs 13 residues. V dropped 3 bases and J dropped 11; count of bases not matched to a gene: 7. Germline values: CDR1 SGDLS, CDR2 YYNGEE. The DNA of the CDR3 is TGTGCCAGCAGCGCCGGACAGGGGGAGAAGGCTTTCTTT. This translates into CASSAGQGEKAFF.

The chain recombines TRBV4-1 with TRBJ2-5, with 8 positions matching TRBD2. The CDR3 is 14 amino acids. The germline V gene encodes CDR1 MGHRA and CDR2 YSYEKL. The junction had 0 bases not matched to a gene; V was cut back by 0 bases and J by 3 bases. CDR3 loop: CASSQETSEETQYF. CDR3 in DNA: TGCGCCAGCAGCCAAGAGACTAGCGAAGAGACCCAGTACTTC.

The genes are TRBV12-1 and TRBJ1-5; the table gives TRBD1 as D, unverified against the DNA. TRBV12-1 is a recognized pseudogene. The CDR3 has 15 residues. The CDR3: CASNLSYRPNQPQHF. Written as DNA, the CDR3 is TGTGCCAGCAACCTTTCCTACAGACCCAATCAGCCCCAGCATTTT.

The sample holds many counts of this clone. The chain has TRBV7-9 and TRBJ1-5, with D unclear. The CDR3 has 15 residues. V lost 5 bases, J lost 0 bases, and 11 bases lay in between. Per germline, CDR1 SEHNR and CDR2 FQNEAQ (reference sequence). CDR3 bases: TGTGCCAGCAGCAACACCTTACATAGCAATCAGCCCCAGCATTTT. This gives the protein CASSNTLHSNQPQHF.

The V and J genes are TRBV5-4 and TRBJ2-2; 11 positions agree with TRBD1. The ends lost 3 bases at V and 3 bases at J; junction bases unmatched: 10. This CDR3 has 18 residues. Germline lookup yields CDR1 SGHNT and CDR2 YYREEE (reference sequence). CDR3 sequence (DNA): TGTGCCAGCAGCTCGATTTCGTGGGACAGGGGGTACACCGGGGAGCTGTTTTTT. The encoded protein is CASSSISWDRGYTGELFF. Drawing the rest from reference TRBV5-4 and TRBJ2-2, the complete variable domain is ETGVTQSPTHLIKTRGQQVTLRCSSQSGHNTVSWYQQALGQGPQFIFQYYREEENGRGNFPPRFSGLQFPNYSSELNVNALELDDSALYLCASSSISWDRGYTGELFFGEGSRLTVL.

The V and J genes are TRBV9 and TRBJ2-1; tentative D call: TRBD1 (6 bases). CDR1 is SGDLS and CDR2 is YYNGEE in the germline V gene. This CDR3 spans 14 amino acids. Trimming left V 3 bases short and J 7 bases short, with 14 bases between. The CDR3, as DNA: TGTGCCAGCAGCGCCAGACAGGAGAGGAATGAGCAGTTCTTC. Translation gives CASSARQERNEQFF.

There are a few counts of this clone. The J gene is TRBJ2-7, the V gene TRBV2; 13 bases match TRBD2. The CDR3 extends over 12 amino acids. The germline gives CDR1 SNHLY, CDR2 FYNNEI. V lost 8 bases and J lost 9; bases outside the gene matches: 4. The CDR3 reads CASGTSGATQYF. Here the CDR3 DNA reads TGTGCCAGCGGGACTAGCGGGGCTACGCAGTACTTC.

Turning to this clone: The junction differs from germline at one of its ends, possibly a read error. The J gene is TRBJ2-3, the V gene TRBV29-1; tentative D call: TRBD1 (6 bases). This CDR3 has 14 amino acids. Per the germline V gene, CDR1 is SQVTM and CDR2 is ANQGSEA. The CDR3 reads CSVKDRIGTDTQYF. The CDR3 DNA is TGCAGCGTTAAAGACAGGATAGGAACAGATACGCAGTATTTT.

A single count supports this clone. J is TRBJ1-1 and V is TRBV14, with TRBD1 matching 11 bases. The V and J ends lost 5 bases and 5 bases, in that order; junction bases with no gene match: 4. This CDR3 has 14 residues. Germline V CDR1 and CDR2: SGHDN, FVKESK. The CDR3, as DNA: TGTGCCAGCAGCGGACAGGGGGCGGGAACTGAAGCTTTCTTT. Encoded protein: CASSGQGAGTEAFF.

The rearrangement joins TRBV13 to TRBJ2-7, with 9 bases that match TRBD2. The CDR3 is 17 residues long. With V trimmed by 5 bases and J by 2 bases, 13 bases remained unmatched. Germline loops: CDR1 PRHDT, CDR2 FYEKMQ (reference sequence). This chain's CDR3 is CASSLASPGLAAYEQYF. The CDR3 region has the DNA TGTGCCAGCAGCCTTGCGAGTCCGGGACTAGCCGCCTACGAGCAGTACTTC.

This clone was detected only once. The chain has TRBV5-1 and TRBJ1-2; maybe TRBD1 (5 bases). The ends were cut back, 5 bases at V and 7 bases at J, with 21 bases in the middle. The CDR3 spans 15 residues. Looked up from germline, CDR1 is SGHRS and CDR2 is YFSETQ. The CDR3 DNA reads as TGCGCCAGCAGTCAGCGACAGCAGGAGTTCAGTGGCTACACCTTC. Its protein product is CASSQRQQEFSGYTF.

In its sample, this clone was seen a few times. The chain employs TRBV7-2 and TRBJ2-3, with TRBD2 matching over 10 bases. V gave up 5 bases and J gave up 5 bases; unmatched junction bases: 10. Germline CDR1 and CDR2: SGHTA and FQGNSA. The length of the CDR3 is 16 residues. For the CDR3, the DNA is TGTGCCAGCAGCCACGGACTAGCGGCCGGCGGAGATACGCAGTATTTT. Its translation is CASSHGLAAGGDTQYF.

Turning to this clone: One base away lies a much larger clone, so this may be a sequencing read error. The sample contains more than one DNA sequence encoding this CDR3. This chain links TRBV2 with TRBJ1-6; TRBD1 is a possible D gene (5 bases). The ends were cut back, 3 bases at V and 7 bases at J, with 10 bases in the middle. This CDR3 is built from 14 residues. Germline CDR1 reads SNHLY; CDR2 reads FYNNEI. The CDR3, as DNA: TGTGCCAGCAGTGAGGGGCGGATAAATTCACCCCTCCACTTT. It translates to CASSEGRINSPLHF.

CDR3 nucleotide sequence: TGTGCCAGCAGCCCCATCGGAGGGACTAATTCACCCCTCCACTTT. Translating gives CASSPIGGTNSPLHF. The chain recombines TRBV3-1 (or the pseudogene TRBV3-2) with TRBJ1-6; possible D gene TRBD1, 5 bases. The CDR3 runs to 15 residues. Trimming cost V 4 bases and J 6 bases, with 13 bases left between them. The germline CDR1 and CDR2 sequences are LGHDT and YNNKEL (reference sequence).

The rearrangement links TRBV9 to TRBJ1-2; 7 bases are a match to TRBD1. Per the germline V gene, CDR1 is SGDLS and CDR2 is YYNGEE. The CDR3 runs 14 residues. The junction had 6 bases not matched to a gene; V was cut back by 3 bases and J by 4 bases. The CDR3 loop is CASSGQGPGYGYTF. Here the CDR3 DNA reads TGTGCCAGCAGCGGACAGGGTCCAGGCTATGGCTACACCTTC.

The chain joins TRBV19 to TRBJ2-3, with 8 bases aligning to TRBD1. The CDR3 totals 16 residues. After removal of 4 bases from V and 2 bases from J, the junction contained 8 bases not matched to a gene. Germline V gene data show CDR1 as LNHDA and CDR2 as SQIVND (reference sequence). The CDR3 DNA is TGTGCCAGTAGTACCGGACAGGGCGCTTACACAGATACGCAGTATTTT. Its translation is CASSTGQGAYTDTQYF.

This chain joins TRBV2 and TRBJ1-5, with TRBD1 as a possible D gene (5 bases). The germline V gene has CDR1 SNHLY and CDR2 FYNNEI. This CDR3 is built from 13 residues. Trimming pared 6 bases from V and 3 bases from J, leaving 9 bases between. Here the CDR3 DNA reads TGTGCCAGCAGGGCGGGGCTCAATCAGCCCCAGCATTTT. It yields the protein CASRAGLNQPQHF.

This chain links TRBV9 with TRBJ2-3; 14 bases fit TRBD2. Trimming removed 4 bases from V and 11 bases from J; junction bases left unmatched: 9. Germline loops: CDR1 SGDLS, CDR2 YYNGEE. The CDR3 runs 15 residues. CDR3 in amino acids: CASSPRLAGGLQQYF. The DNA of the CDR3 is TGTGCCAGCAGCCCCCGACTAGCGGGGGGGCTGCAGCAGTATTTT.

The rearrangement links TRBV10-3 to TRBJ1-6, with D perhaps matching TRBD1 (6 bases). This CDR3 is built from 14 residues. V was pared by 5 bases and J by 8 bases, with 13 bases between. The germline V gene encodes CDR1 ENHRY and CDR2 SYGVKD. CDR3 sequence reads: CAISSDSGHSPLHF. The CDR3 nucleotides read TGTGCCATCAGTTCGGACAGCGGACATTCACCCCTCCACTTT.

V gene TRBV2 combines with J gene TRBJ1-1; D call uncertain. The CDR3 loop spans 12 amino acids. CDR1 is SNHLY and CDR2 is FYNNEI in the germline V gene. The V and J ends lost 5 bases and 4 bases respectively, with 8 bases between them. Written as DNA, the CDR3 is TGTGCCAGCAGTCGGTCGGGCACTGAAGCTTTCTTT. It yields the protein CASSRSGTEAFF. Full variable domain (remainder filled in from reference TRBV2 and TRBJ1-1): EPEVTQTPSHQVTQMGQEVILRCVPISNHLYFYWYRQILGQKVEFLVSFYNNEISEKSEIFDDQFSVERPDGSNFTLKIRSTKLEDSAMYFCASSRSGTEAFFGQGTRLTVV.

The chain carries TRBV19 and TRBJ2-7; D unresolved. Trimming removed 8 bases from V and 4 bases from J, with 6 bases in between. The CDR3 length is 10 residues. Germline CDR1 is LNHDA and CDR2 is SQIVND (reference sequence). The CDR3 DNA reads TGTGCCAGTGGTACGTACGAGCAGTACTTC. This codes for CASGTYEQYF. The whole variable domain, remainder taken from reference TRBV19 and TRBJ2-7, is DGGITQSPKYLFRKEGQNVTLSCEQNLNHDAMYWYRQDPGQGLRLIYYSQIVNDFQKGDIAEGYSVSREKKESFPLTVTSAQKNPTAFYLCASGTYEQYFGPGTRLTVT.